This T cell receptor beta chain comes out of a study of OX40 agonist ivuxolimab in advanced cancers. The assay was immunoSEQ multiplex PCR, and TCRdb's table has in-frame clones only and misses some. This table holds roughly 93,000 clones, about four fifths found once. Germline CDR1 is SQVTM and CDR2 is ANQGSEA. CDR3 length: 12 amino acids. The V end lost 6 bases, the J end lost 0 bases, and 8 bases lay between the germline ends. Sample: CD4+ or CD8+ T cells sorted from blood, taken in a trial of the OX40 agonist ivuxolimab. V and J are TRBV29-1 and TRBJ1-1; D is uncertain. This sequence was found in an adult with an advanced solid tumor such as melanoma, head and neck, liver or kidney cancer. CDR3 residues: CSVGGLNTEAFF. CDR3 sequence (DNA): TGCAGCGTCGGAGGGTTGAACACTGAAGCTTTCTTT.